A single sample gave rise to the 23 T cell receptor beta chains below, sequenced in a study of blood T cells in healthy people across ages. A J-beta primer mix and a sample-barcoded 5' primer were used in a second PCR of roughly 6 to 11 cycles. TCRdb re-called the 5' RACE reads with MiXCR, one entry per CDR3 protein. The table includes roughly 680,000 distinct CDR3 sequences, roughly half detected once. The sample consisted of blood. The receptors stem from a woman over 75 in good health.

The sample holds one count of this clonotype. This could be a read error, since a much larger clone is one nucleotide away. The CDR3 protein is CASSLGLADNTDTRYF. Written as DNA, the CDR3 is TGTGCCAGCAGCTTGGGACTAGCTGATAACACAGATACGCGGTATTTT. The V gene is TRBV5-5, the J gene TRBJ2-3; 7 bases map to TRBD2. This CDR3 is built from 16 residues. CDR1 and CDR2 from the germline V gene are SGHKS and YYEKEE (reference sequence).

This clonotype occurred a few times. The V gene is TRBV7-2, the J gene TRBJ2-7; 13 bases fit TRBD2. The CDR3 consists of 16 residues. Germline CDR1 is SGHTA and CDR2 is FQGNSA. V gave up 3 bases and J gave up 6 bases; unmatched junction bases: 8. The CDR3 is CASSFSGLAGRGEQYF. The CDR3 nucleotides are TGTGCCAGCAGCTTTTCGGGACTAGCGGGACGAGGCGAGCAGTACTTC.

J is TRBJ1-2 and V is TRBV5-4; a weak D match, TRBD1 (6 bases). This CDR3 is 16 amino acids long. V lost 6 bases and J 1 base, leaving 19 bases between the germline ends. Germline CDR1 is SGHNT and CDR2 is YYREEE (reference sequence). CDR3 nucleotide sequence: TGTGCCAGCATTCCTGGGGGGGGCGCTTTTAACTATGGCTACACCTTC. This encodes CASIPGGGAFNYGYTF.

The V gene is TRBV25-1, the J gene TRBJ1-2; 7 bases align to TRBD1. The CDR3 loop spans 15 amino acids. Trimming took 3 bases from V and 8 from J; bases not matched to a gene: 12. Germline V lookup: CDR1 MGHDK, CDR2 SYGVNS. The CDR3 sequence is CASSENRGRADGYTF. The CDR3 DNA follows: TGTGCCAGCAGTGAGAACAGGGGAAGGGCTGACGGCTACACCTTC.

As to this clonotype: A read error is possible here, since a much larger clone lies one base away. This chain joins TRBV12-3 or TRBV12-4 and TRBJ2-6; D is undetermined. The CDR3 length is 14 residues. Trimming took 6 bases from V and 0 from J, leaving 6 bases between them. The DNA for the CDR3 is TGTGCCAGCAGGACGATCTCTGGGGCCAACGTCCTGACTTTC. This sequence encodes CASRTISGANVLTF.

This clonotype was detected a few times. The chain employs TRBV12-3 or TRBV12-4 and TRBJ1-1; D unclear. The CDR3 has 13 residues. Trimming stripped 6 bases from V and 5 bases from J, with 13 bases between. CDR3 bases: TGTGCCAGCAGGACAACCGGGATGACTGAAGCTTTCTTT. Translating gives CASRTTGMTEAFF.

The CDR3 reads CATSRDSLGSYEQYF. The CDR3 coding sequence is TGTGCCACCAGCAGAGATTCCCTCGGCTCCTACGAGCAGTACTTC. The rearrangement joins TRBV15 to TRBJ2-7; no reliable D call. The germline V gene has CDR1 LNHNV and CDR2 YYDKDF (reference sequence). The V end was cut by 0 bases, the J end by 0 bases, with 9 bases between. The CDR3 is made up of 15 amino acids.

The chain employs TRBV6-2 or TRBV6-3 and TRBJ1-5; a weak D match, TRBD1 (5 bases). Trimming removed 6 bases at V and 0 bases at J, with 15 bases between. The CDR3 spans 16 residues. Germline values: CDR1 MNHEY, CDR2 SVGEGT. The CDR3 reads CASSLGLHVSNQPQHF. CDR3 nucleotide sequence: TGTGCCAGCAGCCTGGGACTTCACGTTAGCAATCAGCCCCAGCATTTT.

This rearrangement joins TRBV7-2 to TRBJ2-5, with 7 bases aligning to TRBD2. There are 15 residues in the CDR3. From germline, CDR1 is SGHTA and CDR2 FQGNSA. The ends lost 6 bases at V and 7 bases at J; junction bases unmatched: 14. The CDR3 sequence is CASSKPGMTGGTQYF. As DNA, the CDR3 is TGTGCCAGCAGTAAACCAGGGATGACGGGGGGGACCCAGTACTTC.

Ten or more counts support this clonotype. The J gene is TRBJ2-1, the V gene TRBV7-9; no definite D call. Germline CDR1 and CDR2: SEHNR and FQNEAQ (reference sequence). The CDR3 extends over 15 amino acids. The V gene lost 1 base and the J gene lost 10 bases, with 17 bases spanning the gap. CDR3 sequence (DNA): TGTGCCAGCAGCTTAGGAAACTTGATGCAGTTCGAGCAGTTCTTC. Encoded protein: CASSLGNLMQFEQFF.

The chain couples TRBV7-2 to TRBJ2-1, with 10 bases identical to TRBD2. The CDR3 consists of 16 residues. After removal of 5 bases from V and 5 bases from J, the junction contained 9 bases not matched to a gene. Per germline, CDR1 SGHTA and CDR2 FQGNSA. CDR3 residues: CASSRNSGRVHNEQFF. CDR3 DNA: TGTGCCAGCAGCCGAAACAGCGGGAGGGTCCACAATGAGCAGTTCTTC.

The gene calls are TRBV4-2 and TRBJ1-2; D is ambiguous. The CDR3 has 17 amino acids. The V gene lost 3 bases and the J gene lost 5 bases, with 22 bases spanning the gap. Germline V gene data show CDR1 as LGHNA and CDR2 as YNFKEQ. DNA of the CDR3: TGTGCCAGCAGCCAGGACCCACAGACCCGACAACGGTATGGCTACACCTTC. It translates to CASSQDPQTRQRYGYTF.

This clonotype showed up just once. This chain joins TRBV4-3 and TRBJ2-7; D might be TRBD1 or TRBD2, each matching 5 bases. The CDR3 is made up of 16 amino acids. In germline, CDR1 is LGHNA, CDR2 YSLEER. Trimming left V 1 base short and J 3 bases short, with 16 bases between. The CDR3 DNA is TGCGCCAGCAGCCAAGTCGGGGCTAGCCGATACTACGAGCAGTACTTC. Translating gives CASSQVGASRYYEQYF.

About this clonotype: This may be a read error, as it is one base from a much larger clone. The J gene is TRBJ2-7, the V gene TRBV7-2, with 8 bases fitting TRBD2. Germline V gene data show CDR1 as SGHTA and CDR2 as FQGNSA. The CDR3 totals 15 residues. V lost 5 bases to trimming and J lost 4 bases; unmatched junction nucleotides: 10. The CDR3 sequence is CASSLQTSETYEQYF. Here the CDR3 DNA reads TGTGCCAGCAGCCTACAGACTAGCGAGACTTACGAGCAGTACTTC.

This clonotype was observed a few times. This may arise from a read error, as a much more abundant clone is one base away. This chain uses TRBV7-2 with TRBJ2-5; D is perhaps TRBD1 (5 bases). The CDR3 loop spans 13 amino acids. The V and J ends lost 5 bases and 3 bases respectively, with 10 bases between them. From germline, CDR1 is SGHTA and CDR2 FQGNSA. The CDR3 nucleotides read TGTGCCAGCAGCATATCCAGGGAAGAGACCCAGTACTTC. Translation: CASSISREETQYF.

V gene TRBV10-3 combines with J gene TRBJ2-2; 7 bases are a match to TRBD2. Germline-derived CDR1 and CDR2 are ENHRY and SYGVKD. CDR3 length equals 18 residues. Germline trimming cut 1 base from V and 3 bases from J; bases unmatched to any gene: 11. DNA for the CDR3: TGTGCCATCAGTGAGTTCGGCCTCGGGAGGACGGACACCGGGGAGCTGTTTTTT. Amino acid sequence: CAISEFGLGRTDTGELFF.

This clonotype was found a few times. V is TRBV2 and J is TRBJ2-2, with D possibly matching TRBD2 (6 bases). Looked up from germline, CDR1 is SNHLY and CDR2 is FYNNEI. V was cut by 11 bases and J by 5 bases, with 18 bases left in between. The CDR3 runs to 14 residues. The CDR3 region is CAGGGTQGTGELFF. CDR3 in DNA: TGTGCCGGTGGGGGGACCCAAGGGACCGGGGAGCTGTTTTTT.

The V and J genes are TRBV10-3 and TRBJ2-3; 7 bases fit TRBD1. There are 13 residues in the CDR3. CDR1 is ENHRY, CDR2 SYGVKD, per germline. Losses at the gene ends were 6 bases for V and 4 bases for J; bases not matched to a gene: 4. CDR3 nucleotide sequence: TGTGCCATCAGGGGGGACAGTTCAGATACGCAGTATTTT. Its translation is CAIRGDSSDTQYF.

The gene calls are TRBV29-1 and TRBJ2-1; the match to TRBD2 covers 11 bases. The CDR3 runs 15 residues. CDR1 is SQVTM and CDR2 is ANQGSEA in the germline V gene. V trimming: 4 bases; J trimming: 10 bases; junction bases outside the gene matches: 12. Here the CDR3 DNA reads TGCAGCGTTGGACTCCGGCTAGCGGGAGGAGGGGAGCAGTTCTTC. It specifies CSVGLRLAGGGEQFF.

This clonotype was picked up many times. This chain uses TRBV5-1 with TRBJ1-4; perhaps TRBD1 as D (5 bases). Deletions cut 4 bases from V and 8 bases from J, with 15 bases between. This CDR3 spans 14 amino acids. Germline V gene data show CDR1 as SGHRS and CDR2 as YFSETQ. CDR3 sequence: CASSPQGKGEKLFF. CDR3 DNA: TGCGCCAGCAGCCCGCAGGGTAAGGGAGAAAAACTGTTTTTT.

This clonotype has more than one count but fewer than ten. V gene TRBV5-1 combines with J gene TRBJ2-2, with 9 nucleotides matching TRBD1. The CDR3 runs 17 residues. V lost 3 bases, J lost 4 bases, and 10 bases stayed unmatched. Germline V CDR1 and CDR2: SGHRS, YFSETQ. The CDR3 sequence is CASSSFLGTGSTGELFF. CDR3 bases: TGCGCCAGCAGCTCCTTCCTCGGGACAGGGAGCACCGGGGAGCTGTTTTTT.

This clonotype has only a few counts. Written as DNA, the CDR3 is TGTGCCGTCTCAGGGAACACTGAAGCTTTCTTT. Translated, it gives CAVSGNTEAFF. V usage is TRBV10-3 and J usage is TRBJ1-1; no clear D gene. The CDR3 totals 11 residues. The germline CDR1 and CDR2 sequences are ENHRY and SYGVKD. V was trimmed by 11 bases and J by 1 base, leaving 8 bases between them.

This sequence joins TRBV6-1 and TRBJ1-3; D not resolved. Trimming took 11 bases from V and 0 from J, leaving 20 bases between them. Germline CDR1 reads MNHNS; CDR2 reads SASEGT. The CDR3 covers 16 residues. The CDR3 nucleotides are TGTGCCTCTTGCCTTCCGGGCCAAAGCTCTGGAAACACCATATATTTT. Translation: CASCLPGQSSGNTIYF.